This is a list of T cell receptor beta chains from one sample in a study of blood T cells in healthy people across ages. TCRdb called the 5' RACE reads again in MiXCR, with one record for every CDR3 protein. The table includes fewer than 750,000 distinct CDR3 sequences, roughly 48% detected once. The sample comprised blood. Receptor source: a man older than 75 in good health. Both conserved end residues are part of each CDR3. Fields, in order: J gene, clone size, V gene, D gene, CDR3 DNA, CDR3 protein. A D gene is named only where the DNA matches it firmly. Clone size is given for some rows only: seen once, a few or many times, or a class if the clone is expanded.

j_gene: TRBJ1-1; abundance: few; v_gene: TRBV27; d_gene: .; CDR3nt: TGTGCCAGCAGTTCCATGACAGCCGGGAACACTGAAGCTTTCTTT; CDR3aa: CASSSMTAGNTEAFF
j_gene: TRBJ1-2; abundance: .; v_gene: TRBV28; d_gene: .; CDR3nt: TGTGCCAGCATGGCGGGGATGCGAGGCTACACCTTC; CDR3aa: CASMAGMRGYTF
j_gene: TRBJ2-3; abundance: .; v_gene: TRBV7-2; d_gene: .; CDR3nt: TGTGCCAGCAGCTTATACAAGGACACAGATACGCAGTATTTT; CDR3aa: CASSLYKDTDTQYF
j_gene: TRBJ1-2; abundance: .; v_gene: TRBV20-1; d_gene: TRBD1; CDR3nt: TGCAGTGCTAGAGTCAGGGGGGACTATGGCTACACCTTC; CDR3aa: CSARVRGDYGYTF
j_gene: TRBJ2-7; abundance: few; v_gene: TRBV13; d_gene: .; CDR3nt: TGTGCCAGCAGCTCGGGGACTCAATCCGAGGGCTACGAGCAGTACTTC; CDR3aa: CASSSGTQSEGYEQYF
j_gene: TRBJ1-1; abundance: once; v_gene: TRBV7-2; d_gene: .; CDR3nt: TGTGCAAGCAGCTTAGGGGGACACCCGAACACTGAAGCTTTCTTT; CDR3aa: CASSLGGHPNTEAFF
j_gene: TRBJ1-5; abundance: .; v_gene: TRBV28; d_gene: .; CDR3nt: TGTGCCAGCAGACAACAGGGTAGCAATCAGCCCCAGCATTTT; CDR3aa: CASRQQGSNQPQHF
j_gene: TRBJ2-7; abundance: .; v_gene: TRBV5-5; d_gene: .; CDR3nt: TGTGCCAGCAGCTTAACGGCTGGGTCCGGCGAGCAGTACTTC; CDR3aa: CASSLTAGSGEQYF
j_gene: TRBJ2-7; abundance: many; v_gene: TRBV20-1; d_gene: .; CDR3nt: TGCAGTGCTAGCAGGGGCTCCTACGAGCAGTACTTC; CDR3aa: CSASRGSYEQYF
j_gene: TRBJ1-5; abundance: .; v_gene: TRBV2; d_gene: .; CDR3nt: TGTGCCAGCAGGCAGGACGATCAGCCCCAGCATTTT; CDR3aa: CASRQDDQPQHF
j_gene: TRBJ2-7; abundance: .; v_gene: TRBV20-1; d_gene: .; CDR3nt: TGCAGTGCTAGAGCAAGCGGGCCAGCACTTCACGAGCAGTACTTC; CDR3aa: CSARASGPALHEQYF
j_gene: TRBJ1-1; abundance: .; v_gene: TRBV5-1; d_gene: TRBD1; CDR3nt: TGCGCCAGCAGCTCGGGAGGGGGACAGGGGAACACTGAAGCTTTCTTT; CDR3aa: CASSSGGGQGNTEAFF
j_gene: TRBJ2-1; abundance: .; v_gene: TRBV20-1; d_gene: TRBD2; CDR3nt: TGCAGTGCACAGGGACTAGCGGGAGTCAATGAGCAGTTCTTC; CDR3aa: CSAQGLAGVNEQFF
j_gene: TRBJ1-2; abundance: .; v_gene: TRBV7-2; d_gene: .; CDR3nt: TGTGCCAGCAGCTTACGAGAGGACTATGGCTACACCTTC; CDR3aa: CASSLREDYGYTF
j_gene: TRBJ2-7; abundance: .; v_gene: TRBV6-6; d_gene: .; CDR3nt: TGTGCCAGCAGAACGGGCGGGGCGTCCTACAATGAGCAGTACTTC; CDR3aa: CASRTGGASYNEQYF
j_gene: TRBJ2-1; abundance: few; v_gene: TRBV11-3; d_gene: TRBD2; CDR3nt: TGTGCCAGCAGCTTAGGCGGGAGTACGGTTGAGCAGTTCTTC; CDR3aa: CASSLGGSTVEQFF
j_gene: TRBJ2-5; abundance: .; v_gene: TRBV7-2; d_gene: TRBD2; CDR3nt: TGTGCCAGCAACTGGAAGGGAGGGGAGACCCAGTACTTC; CDR3aa: CASNWKGGETQYF